This T cell receptor beta chain was observed in a study of cytomegalovirus exposure and HLA in healthy donors. Overall study results and limits: Per a later analysis, HLA-associated TCR beta chains showed more clonal expansion than other, equally common TCR beta chains. When analyzed later, the rates of TCR association showed variation by HLA locus, with DRB1 the most and HLA-C the fewest.

With respect to this clone: Its antigen is undetermined.

The PCR made use of 60 Vbeta and 13 Jbeta primers. Libraries were prepared by immunoSEQ multiplex PCR; TCRdb keeps only in-frame clonotypes and omits some of them. The table records roughly 140,000 clones, roughly 84% of them present only once. Sequenced sample: PBMCs. This sequence originates from a woman aged 18-30 years in good health and CMV-seronegative.

In nucleotides, the CDR3 is TGTGCCAGCAGTTTCCTCGGACAGGGGGCTTCCGACCCTTATGGCTACACCTTC. Translating gives CASSFLGQGASDPYGYTF. The V and J genes are TRBV27 and TRBJ1-2; 11 positions match TRBD1. The V and J ends lost 3 bases and 5 bases, in that order; junction bases with no gene match: 14. Germline values: CDR1 MNHEY, CDR2 SMNVEV (reference sequence). This CDR3 has 18 amino acids.